The sequence of this T cell receptor (beta chain) was determined in a study of cytomegalovirus exposure and HLA in healthy donors. For this clone: Its antigen is currently unknown.

With 2 bases clipped from V and 3 bases from J, the junction kept 11 bases outside the gene matches. The CDR3 is 18 amino acids. Germline values: CDR1 LGHNA, CDR2 YSLEER. Points from the study as a whole: Another analysis was done later, and it associated approximately 17,000 TCR beta sequences with HLA alleles at 0.05 false discovery rate. A cluster of highly shared sequence variants was likely a sequencing artifact. From TCR beta sequences, most subjects' HLA-A and HLA-B alleles were reportedly predicted accurately.

PCR was performed using 60 Vbeta and 13 Jbeta primers. Original methodology: Roughly 10 million shared chains were among the 60 million to 80 million unique TCR beta chains that a later analysis counted. Sequencing was performed with immunoSEQ multiplex PCR; in TCRdb, only in-frame clones are kept and a portion is missing. V, J and clone size were drawn from that table, and D and trimming were deduced from the DNA. The profile shows around 130,000 clones, over 75% of them singletons. J is TRBJ2-3 and V is TRBV4-3, with 10 bases aligning to TRBD1. The source material was PBMCs. This sequence originates from a man aged 40-55 years in good health and CMV-seronegative. CDR3 nucleotide sequence: TGCGCCAGCAGCCAAACCGGGACAGGGGCCCCGGGGACAGATACGCAGTATTTT. Translated, it gives CASSQTGTGAPGTDTQYF.